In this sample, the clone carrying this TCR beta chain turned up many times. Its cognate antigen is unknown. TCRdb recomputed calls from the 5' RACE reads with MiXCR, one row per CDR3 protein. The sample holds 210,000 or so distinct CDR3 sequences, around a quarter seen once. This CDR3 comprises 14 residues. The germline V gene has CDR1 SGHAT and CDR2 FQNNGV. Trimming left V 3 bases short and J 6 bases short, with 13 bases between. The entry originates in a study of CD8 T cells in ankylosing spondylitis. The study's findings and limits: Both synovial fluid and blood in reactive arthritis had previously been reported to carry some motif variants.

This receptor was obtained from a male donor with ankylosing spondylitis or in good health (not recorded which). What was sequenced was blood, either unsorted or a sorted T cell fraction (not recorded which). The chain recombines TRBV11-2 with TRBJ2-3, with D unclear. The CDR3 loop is CASSFDLSVDTQYF. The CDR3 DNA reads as TGTGCCAGCAGCTTCGACTTGTCCGTCGATACGCAGTATTTT.